What follows is one T cell receptor (beta chain) and its context. One Seattle source followed patients from active infection through their disease course. The V gene's germline CDR1 is SGHTA and CDR2 FQGTGA. The CDR3 has 13 residues. Trimming stripped 0 bases from V and 11 bases from J, with 14 bases between. Authors' analysis steps: The authors estimated nucleated cell counts from reference gene primer amplification. Libraries were prepared by immunoSEQ multiplex PCR; TCRdb keeps only in-frame clonotypes and omits some of them. For V, J and clone size, that table is used; D and trimming come from the DNA. The sample lists 500,000 to 600,000 clones; approximately 91% were seen once. These data originate in a study of blood T cell repertoires in COVID-19. Study in general: COVID-19 samples from acute and convalescent phases originated in the United States, Italy and Spain. PBMCs, B-cell-depleted T cells, or T cells provided the cDNA or gDNA that made up the material.

The clonotype comes from a woman between 50 and 59 years old with COVID-19, enrolled during active disease. The material sequenced was peripheral blood. V is TRBV7-3 and J is TRBJ2-7, with D possibly matching TRBD1 (5 bases). This CDR3 reads CASSLTSAQGKYF. CDR3 nucleotide sequence: TGTGCCAGCAGCTTAACGTCGGCCCAGGGCAAGTACTTC.